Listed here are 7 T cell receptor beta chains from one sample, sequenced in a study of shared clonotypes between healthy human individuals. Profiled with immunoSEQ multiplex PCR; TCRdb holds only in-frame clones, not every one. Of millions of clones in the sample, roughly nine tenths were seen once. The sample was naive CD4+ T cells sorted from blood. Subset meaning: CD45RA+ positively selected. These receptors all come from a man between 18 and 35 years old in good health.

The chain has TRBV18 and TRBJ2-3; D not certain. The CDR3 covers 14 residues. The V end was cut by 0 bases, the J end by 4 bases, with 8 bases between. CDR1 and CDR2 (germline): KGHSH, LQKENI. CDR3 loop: CASSPPMDADTQYF. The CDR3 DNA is TGTGCCAGCTCACCACCGATGGATGCAGATACGCAGTATTTT.

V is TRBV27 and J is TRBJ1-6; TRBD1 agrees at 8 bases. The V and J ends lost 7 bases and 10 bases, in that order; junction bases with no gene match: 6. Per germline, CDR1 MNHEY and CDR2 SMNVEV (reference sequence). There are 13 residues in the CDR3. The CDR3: CASTGQGASPLHF. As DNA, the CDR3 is TGTGCCAGCACCGGACAGGGCGCCTCACCCCTCCACTTT.

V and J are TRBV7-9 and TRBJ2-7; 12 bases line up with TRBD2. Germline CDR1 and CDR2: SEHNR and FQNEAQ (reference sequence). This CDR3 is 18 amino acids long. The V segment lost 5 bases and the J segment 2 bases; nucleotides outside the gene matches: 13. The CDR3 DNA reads TGTGCCAGCAGCGTCGGACTAGCGGGATCTCTCAAAGCCTACGAGCAGTACTTC. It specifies CASSVGLAGSLKAYEQYF. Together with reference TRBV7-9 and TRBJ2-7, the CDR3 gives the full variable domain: DTGVSQNPRHKITKRGQNVTFRCDPISEHNRLYWYRQTLGQGPEFLTYFQNEAQLEKSRLLSDRFSAERPKGSFSTLEIQRTEQGDSAMYLCASSVGLAGSLKAYEQYFGPGTRLTVT.

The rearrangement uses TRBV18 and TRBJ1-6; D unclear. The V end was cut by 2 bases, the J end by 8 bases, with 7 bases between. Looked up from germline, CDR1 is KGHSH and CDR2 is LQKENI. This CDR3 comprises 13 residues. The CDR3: CASSPVSDSPLHF. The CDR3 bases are TGTGCCAGCTCACCAGTGTCGGATTCACCCCTCCACTTT.

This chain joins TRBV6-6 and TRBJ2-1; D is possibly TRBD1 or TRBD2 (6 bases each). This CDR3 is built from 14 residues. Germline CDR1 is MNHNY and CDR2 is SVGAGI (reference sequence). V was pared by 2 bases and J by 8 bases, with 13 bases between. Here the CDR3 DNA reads TGTGCCAGCAGTTACCCCCTGGGGGGCCATGAGCAGTTCTTC. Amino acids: CASSYPLGGHEQFF.

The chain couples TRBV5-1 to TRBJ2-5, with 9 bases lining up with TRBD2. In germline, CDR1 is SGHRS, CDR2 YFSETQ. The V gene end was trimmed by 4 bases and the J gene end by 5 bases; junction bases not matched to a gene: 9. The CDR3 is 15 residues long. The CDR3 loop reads CASSLSSGAMETQYF. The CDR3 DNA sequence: TGCGCCAGCAGCCTATCTAGCGGGGCCATGGAGACCCAGTACTTC.

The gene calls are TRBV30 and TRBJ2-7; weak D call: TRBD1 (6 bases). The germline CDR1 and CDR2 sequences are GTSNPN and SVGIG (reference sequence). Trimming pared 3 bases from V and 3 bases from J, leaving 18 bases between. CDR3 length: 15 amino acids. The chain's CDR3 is CAWSGIRGPDYEQYF. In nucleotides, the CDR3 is TGTGCCTGGAGCGGTATCAGGGGCCCGGACTACGAGCAGTACTTC.